This section outlines one T cell receptor (beta chain) sequence together with its context. The data were obtained in a study of CD8 T cells in Susac syndrome. The CDR3 runs 16 residues. Trimming pared 0 bases from V and 3 bases from J, leaving 16 bases between. Germline V CDR1 and CDR2: SGDLS, YYNGEE. Random-hexamer reverse transcription was applied to about 0.5 to 1 ug RNA. By means of immunoSEQ multiplex PCR, TCR beta CDR3 spanning 54 Vbeta and 13 Jbeta underwent amplification. TCRdb reprocessed the immunoSEQ multiplex PCR reads via MiXCR and lists one record per CDR3 protein. Here the sample spans over 150,000 distinct CDR3 sequences, approximately 95% being singletons.

Specimen: CD4+ T cells from PBMCs. This clonotype was obtained from a human donor with Susac syndrome. V gene TRBV9 combines with J gene TRBJ2-7, with D tentatively TRBD2 (5 bases). CDR3 in amino acids: CASSVDVGGPNYEQYF. The CDR3 region has the DNA TGTGCCAGCAGCGTAGACGTCGGCGGGCCGAACTACGAGCAGTACTTC.